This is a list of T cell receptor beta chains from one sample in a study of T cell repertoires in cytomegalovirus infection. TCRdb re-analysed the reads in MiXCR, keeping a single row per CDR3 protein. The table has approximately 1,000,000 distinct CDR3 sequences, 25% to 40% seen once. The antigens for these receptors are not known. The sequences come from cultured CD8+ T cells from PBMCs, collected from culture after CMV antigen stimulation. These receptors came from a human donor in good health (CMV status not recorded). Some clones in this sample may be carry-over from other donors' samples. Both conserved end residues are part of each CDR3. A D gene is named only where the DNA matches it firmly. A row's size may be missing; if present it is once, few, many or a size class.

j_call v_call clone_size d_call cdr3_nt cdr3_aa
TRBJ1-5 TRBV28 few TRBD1 TGTGCCAGCAGTTTATGGCAAGGAGGTGCTCGAGGACAGGGCTTCAGCAATCAGCCCCAGCATTTT CASSLWQGGARGQGFSNQPQHF
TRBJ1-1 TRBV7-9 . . TGTGTCAGCAGCTTAGCGCGAACAACATCTGAAGCTTTCTTT CVSSLARTTSEAFF
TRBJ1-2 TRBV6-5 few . TGTGCCAGCAGCGGACCGCCGGCCTATGGCTACACCTTC CASSGPPAYGYTF
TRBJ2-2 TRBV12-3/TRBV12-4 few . TGTGCCGGCAGTTCAACAGACTCCACCGGGGAGCTGTTTTTT CAGSSTDSTGELFF
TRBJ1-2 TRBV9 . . TGTGCCAGCACATCCAGCTATGGCTACACCTTC CASTSSYGYTF
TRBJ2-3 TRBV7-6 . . TGTGCCAGCAGCTTTGCAGACGATACGCAGTATTTT CASSFADDTQYF
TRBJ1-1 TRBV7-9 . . TGTGCCAGCAGCCCACTTAAGGCTGAAGCTTTCTTT CASSPLKAEAFF
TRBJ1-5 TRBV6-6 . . TGTGCCAGCAGTCTACCCTTTTATTATGGGGGCAATCAGCCCCAGCATTTT CASSLPFYYGGNQPQHF
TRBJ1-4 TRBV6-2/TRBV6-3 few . TGTGCCAGCAGTTACGACTGGGAAGCGGAAAAACTGTTTTTT CASSYDWEAEKLFF
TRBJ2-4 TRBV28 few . TGTGCCAGCAGTCCGTCGCTCGACATTCAGTACTTC CASSPSLDIQYF
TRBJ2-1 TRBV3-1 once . TGTGCCAGCAGCCAAGTCAACGGGGATGGGGTCTTC CASSQVNGDGVF
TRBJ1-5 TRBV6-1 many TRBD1 TGTGCCAGCAGTAGGGAACAGGGGGCATATCAGCCCCAGCATTTT CASSREQGAYQPQHF
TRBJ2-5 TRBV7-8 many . TGTGCCAGCAGATCTGGGGGGCGAGAGACCCAGTACTTC CASRSGGRETQYF
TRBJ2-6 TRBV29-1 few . TGCAGCGTTGAAGATTGGTCAGACTCTGGGGCCAACGTCCTGACTTTC CSVEDWSDSGANVLTF
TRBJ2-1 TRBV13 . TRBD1 TGTGCCAGCAGCTACGGGACAGGGGACTACAATGAGCAGTTCTTC CASSYGTGDYNEQFF
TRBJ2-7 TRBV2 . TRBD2 TGTGCCAGCAGTGGCGGGGGGAACGCCTACGAGCAGTACTTC CASSGGGNAYEQYF
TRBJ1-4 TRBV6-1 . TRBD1 TGTGCCAGCAGTCTATCACAGGGGCGTGAAAAACTGTTTTTT CASSLSQGREKLFF
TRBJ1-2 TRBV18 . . TGTGCCAGCTCCCCAAGCCAAAGGTCTAACTATGGCTACACCTTC CASSPSQRSNYGYTF
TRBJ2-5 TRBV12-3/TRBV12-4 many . TGTGCCAGCAGTTCGGGACAAATCAAAGAGACCCAGTACTTC CASSSGQIKETQYF
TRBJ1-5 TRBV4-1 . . TGCGCCAGCAGCCAAGCGGCCCAGGGAGGGTTCAATCAGCCCCAGCATTTT CASSQAAQGGFNQPQHF
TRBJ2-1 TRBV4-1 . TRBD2 TGCGCCAGCAGCCAAGATCCTAGCGGGGGTCCGAGCAATGAGCAGTTCTTC CASSQDPSGGPSNEQFF
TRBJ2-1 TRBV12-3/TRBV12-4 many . TGTGCCAGCAAGGGGGGTAGCGGACACTACAATGAGCAGTTCTTC CASKGGSGHYNEQFF
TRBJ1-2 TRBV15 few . TGTGCCACCAGCAGTTCTTCCGAGGCCCCCGGCTATGGCTACACCTTC CATSSSSEAPGYGYTF
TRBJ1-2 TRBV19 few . TGTGCCAGTACCTATAGACGGGGGAATGGCTACACCTTC CASTYRRGNGYTF